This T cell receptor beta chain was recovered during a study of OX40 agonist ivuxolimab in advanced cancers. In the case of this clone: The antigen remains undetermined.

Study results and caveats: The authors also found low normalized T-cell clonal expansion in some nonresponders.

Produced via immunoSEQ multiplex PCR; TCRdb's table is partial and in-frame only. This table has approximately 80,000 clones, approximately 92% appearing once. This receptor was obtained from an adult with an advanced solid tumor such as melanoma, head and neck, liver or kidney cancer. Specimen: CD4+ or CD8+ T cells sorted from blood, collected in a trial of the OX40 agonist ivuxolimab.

The CDR3 sequence: CASSEYYGGVNTEAFF. The CDR3 region has the DNA TGTGCCAGCAGTGAATATTATGGGGGAGTGAACACTGAAGCTTTCTTT. The rearrangement links TRBV6-1 to TRBJ1-1; D is possibly TRBD1 (5 bases). Germline V lookup: CDR1 MNHNS, CDR2 SASEGT. The germline V and J ends were trimmed by 2 bases and 0 bases, with 13 bases remaining between them. This CDR3 spans 16 amino acids.